These 13 T cell receptor beta chains originate from one sample sequenced in a study of blood T cell repertoires in COVID-19. The data were produced by immunoSEQ multiplex PCR, yet TCRdb's version contains in-frame clones alone and is incomplete. The repertoire holds around 250,000 clones, roughly 86% seen once, with roughly 8.5% in the top ten. The sequencing input was peripheral blood. The receptors derive from a man aged 40-55 years with active or convalescent COVID-19.

The chain joins TRBV7-9 to TRBJ1-3; D is uncertain. V lost 5 bases and J lost 1, with 6 bases in between. The CDR3 contains 13 residues. Looked up from germline, CDR1 is SEHNR and CDR2 is FQNEAQ (reference sequence). The CDR3 spells CASSGGSGNTIYF. CDR3 sequence (DNA): TGTGCCAGCAGCGGAGGGTCTGGAAACACCATATATTTT.

This clone was counted at least ten times. The chain has TRBV4-1 and TRBJ2-2; 7 positions agree with TRBD1. There are 18 residues in the CDR3. Trimming cost V 1 base and J 1 base; bases outside gene matches: 9. CDR1 and CDR2 from the germline V gene are MGHRA and YSYEKL. Here the CDR3 DNA reads TGCGCCAGCAGCCAAGTGGGGACAGTAAGGGGGAACACCGGGGAGCTGTTTTTT. As protein: CASSQVGTVRGNTGELFF.

This sequence joins TRBV10-3 and TRBJ1-1; TRBD1 is a possible D gene (5 bases). The ends were cut back, 5 bases at V and 1 base at J, with 8 bases in the middle. This CDR3 has 13 amino acids. Germline V gene lookup returns CDR1 ENHRY and CDR2 SYGVKD. The CDR3 reads CAISKDKNTEAFF. The CDR3 DNA reads TGTGCCATCAGTAAGGACAAGAACACTGAAGCTTTCTTT.

The J gene is TRBJ2-3, the V gene TRBV11-2, with a weak D call TRBD1 (5 bases). Trimming pared 7 bases from V and 2 bases from J, leaving 19 bases between. Germline V gives CDR1 SGHAT, CDR2 FQNNGV. The length of the CDR3 is 16 residues. The CDR3 region is CASNAIQVGPTDTQYF. CDR3 sequence (DNA): TGTGCCAGCAACGCGATCCAAGTGGGGCCCACAGATACGCAGTATTTT.

The genes are TRBV3-1 (or the pseudogene TRBV3-2) and TRBJ2-5; D remains unclear. The V end was cut by 2 bases, the J end by 5 bases, with 12 bases between. The V gene's germline CDR1 is LGHDT and CDR2 YNNKEL (reference sequence). CDR3 length equals 14 residues. CDR3 DNA sequence: TGTGCCAGCAGCCAATCTGACACGGCGGAGACCCAGTACTTC. It yields the protein CASSQSDTAETQYF.

This clone was found many times. V gene TRBV5-1 combines with J gene TRBJ2-7, with TRBD2 matching over 9 bases. Germline V gene sequence: CDR1 SGHRS, CDR2 YFSETQ. This CDR3 has 14 residues. The junction had 9 bases not matched to a gene; V was cut back by 5 bases and J by 6 bases. CDR3 residues: CASSMREGRGEQYF. CDR3 nucleotides: TGCGCCAGCAGTATGCGGGAGGGCCGAGGCGAGCAGTACTTC.

J is TRBJ2-1 and V is TRBV19; 9 nucleotides match TRBD2. Trimming took 8 bases from V and 0 from J; bases not matched to a gene: 5. CDR1 and CDR2 (germline): LNHDA, SQIVND (reference sequence). The CDR3 covers 15 residues. For the CDR3, the DNA is TGTGCCAGTGTCTTTAGCGGGAGCTCCTACAATGAGCAGTTCTTC. It translates to CASVFSGSSYNEQFF.

V usage is TRBV5-1 and J usage is TRBJ2-1; 7 bases match TRBD2. The CDR3 contains 15 residues. V was pared by 4 bases and J by 7 bases, with 11 bases of the junction left unmatched. Germline values: CDR1 SGHRS, CDR2 YFSETQ. CDR3 coding DNA: TGCGCCAGCAGCCCGACTACTCGGGGGGAAAATGAGCAGTTCTTC. This translates into CASSPTTRGENEQFF.

The rearrangement joins TRBV11-2 to TRBJ2-5; maybe TRBD1 (7 bases). The CDR3 sequence is 15 residues long. V was trimmed by 2 bases and J by 5 bases, leaving 15 bases between them. From germline, CDR1 is SGHAT and CDR2 FQNNGV. The CDR3 DNA is TGTGCCAGCAGCTTATATCAGGGGGGCCTGGAGACCCAGTACTTC. It is translated as CASSLYQGGLETQYF.

V gene TRBV6-2 or TRBV6-3 combines with J gene TRBJ2-7; D unclear. CDR3 length equals 14 residues. The ends were cut back, 5 bases at V and 0 bases at J, with 11 bases in the middle. Germline V gene data show CDR1 as MNHEY and CDR2 as SVGEGT. The CDR3 coding sequence is TGTGCCAGCAGTCCCAGTCGCGGCTCCTACGAGCAGTACTTC. Its protein product is CASSPSRGSYEQYF.

This chain connects TRBV19 to TRBJ2-2, with a weak D call TRBD1 (5 bases). V lost 7 bases and J 2 bases, leaving 8 bases between the germline ends. The germline V gene encodes CDR1 LNHDA and CDR2 SQIVND (reference sequence). This CDR3 region has 13 residues. CDR3 sequence: CASTQVNTGELFF. The CDR3 DNA reads TGTGCCAGTACACAGGTTAACACCGGGGAGCTGTTTTTT.

This chain uses TRBV5-4 with TRBJ1-2; the match to TRBD1 covers 7 bases. CDR1 and CDR2 from the germline V gene are SGHNT and YYREEE (reference sequence). The J segment lost 7 bases and the V segment lost 5 bases, leaving 11 bases of the junction unmatched. The CDR3 covers 14 residues. In DNA form, the CDR3 reads TGTGCCAGCAGTCGACAGGGCGAGGTGGGTGGCTACACCTTC. This translates into CASSRQGEVGGYTF.

The V and J genes are TRBV28 and TRBJ2-1; D perhaps matches TRBD1 (6 bases). There are 11 residues in the CDR3. V lost 5 bases and J lost 12, with 11 bases in between. The germline CDR1 and CDR2 sequences are MDHEN and SYDVKM. The CDR3 reads CASSIRGPQFF. The CDR3 region has the DNA TGTGCCAGCAGTATCAGGGGTCCGCAGTTCTTC.